This T cell receptor beta chain is drawn from a study of shared clonotypes between healthy human individuals. General study findings and limits: Sampling was confined to blood; repertoires within tissues likely differ.

CDR1 SGHRS and CDR2 YFSETQ come from the germline V gene. With 4 bases clipped from V and 1 base from J, the junction kept 8 bases outside the gene matches. This CDR3 spans 16 amino acids. Here immunoSEQ multiplex PCR was the method, and the copy in TCRdb shows in-frame clones only, minus some. The table records some 2,000,000 clones, roughly 96% of them present only once. In this sample, this clone turned up once. Its antigen is currently unknown. J is TRBJ1-1 and V is TRBV5-1; 9 bases map to TRBD1. The TCR originated in a man younger than 35 in good health. The sample was naive CD4+ T cells sorted from blood. This sample's subset: CD45RA+ positively selected. The CDR3 region is CASSRGTGLGNTEAFF. The CDR3 region has the DNA TGCGCCAGCAGCCGAGGGACAGGGTTAGGGAACACTGAAGCTTTCTTT.